These T cell receptor beta chains were read from a single sample in a study of regulatory T cells in long-lasting Graves disease. In TCRdb, the multiplex PCR reads were re-called with MiXCR into one record per CDR3 protein. The sample has more than 300,000 distinct CDR3 sequences, roughly 16% seen once; the top ten hold 22%. The sequencing here drew on peripheral blood mononuclear cells (PBMCs), taken at new diagnosis, from a patient treated with antithyroid drugs. The receptors shown here come from a female donor with Graves disease. CDR3s include the opening cysteine and the closing phenylalanine or tryptophan. The D gene is left open where the match is weak. Rows may omit the clone size; those that give it use once, few, many or a size class.

size: few; V: TRBV7-9; J: TRBJ1-1; D: .; DNA: TGTGCCAGCAGCTTATATGAACTTCCTATCTCAGAAGCTTTCTTT; CDR3: CASSLYELPISEAFF
size: few; V: TRBV7-9; J: TRBJ2-2; D: .; DNA: TGTGCCCCCCCCGAGAACACCGGGGAGCTGTTTTTT; CDR3: CAPPENTGELFF
size: many; V: TRBV10-2; J: TRBJ2-7; D: .; DNA: TGCGCCAGCGAGGGACACTCCTACGAGCAGTACTTC; CDR3: CASEGHSYEQYF
size: .; V: TRBV4-1; J: TRBJ1-2; D: .; DNA: TGCGCCAGCAGCCAAGATAAGAGAGGCGGACAAGTTTATGGCTACACCTTC; CDR3: CASSQDKRGGQVYGYTF
size: .; V: TRBV5-5; J: TRBJ1-2; D: .; DNA: TGTGCCAGCAGCCTCCCCTCGGTTGGCTACACCTTC; CDR3: CASSLPSVGYTF
size: many; V: TRBV19; J: TRBJ2-7; D: .; DNA: TGTGCCAGTGGGTCGGGCTACTCCTACGAGCAGTACTTC; CDR3: CASGSGYSYEQYF
size: many; V: TRBV6-2/TRBV6-3; J: TRBJ2-1; D: .; DNA: TGTGCCAGCAGTTACCAGACAGACGGCTACAATGAGCAGTTCTTC; CDR3: CASSYQTDGYNEQFF
size: many; V: TRBV5-1; J: TRBJ2-1; D: TRBD2; DNA: TGCGCCAGCAGCATTAGCGGGAGGGAATACAATGAGCAGTTCTTC; CDR3: CASSISGREYNEQFF
size: many; V: TRBV30; J: TRBJ2-7; D: TRBD2; DNA: TGTGCCTGGAGTCCGATGCCACTAGCGGGACCCGAGCAGTACTTC; CDR3: CAWSPMPLAGPEQYF
size: few; V: TRBV19; J: TRBJ2-1; D: .; DNA: TGTGCCAGTAGAAATTTAAGGGGAAAGGGGAAATATGAGCAGTTCTTC; CDR3: CASRNLRGKGKYEQFF
size: .; V: TRBV28; J: TRBJ1-3; D: .; DNA: TGTGCCAGCAGTCCATCCTCCGGCGTCTCTGGAAACACCATATATTTT; CDR3: CASSPSSGVSGNTIYF
size: many; V: TRBV2; J: TRBJ1-5; D: .; DNA: TGTGCCAGCAGTGATGGGGGAGCTGGGGATCAGCCCCAGCATTTT; CDR3: CASSDGGAGDQPQHF
size: many; V: TRBV5-1; J: TRBJ2-7; D: TRBD1; DNA: TGCGCCAGCAGCTTTTTGACCCCGGGACAGGACTGGAAGCAGTACTTC; CDR3: CASSFLTPGQDWKQYF
size: .; V: TRBV12-3/TRBV12-4; J: TRBJ2-4; D: TRBD1; DNA: TGTGCCAGCAGTCAACTTCCGGGACAGGGGGCAACCAAAAACATTCAGTACTTC; CDR3: CASSQLPGQGATKNIQYF
size: few; V: TRBV20-1; J: TRBJ1-5; D: .; DNA: TGCAGTGCCGACTATTTGGGTCCGGCGGATCAGCCCCAGCATTTT; CDR3: CSADYLGPADQPQHF
size: many; V: TRBV5-8; J: TRBJ1-3; D: .; DNA: TGTGCCAGCAGCTTGGGGGCAGGGCCGTTGAGCTCTGGAAACACCATATATTTT; CDR3: CASSLGAGPLSSGNTIYF
size: many; V: TRBV11-2; J: TRBJ2-7; D: .; DNA: TGTGCCAGCAGGCGCCTCCGGGACACCTACGAGCAGTACTTC; CDR3: CASRRLRDTYEQYF
size: many; V: TRBV12-3/TRBV12-4; J: TRBJ2-3; D: .; DNA: TGTGCCAGCAGTGGCGCGGGGGCCTCCACAGATACGCAGTATTTT; CDR3: CASSGAGASTDTQYF
size: many; V: TRBV3-1; J: TRBJ1-5; D: .; DNA: TGTGCCAGCAGCCAAGCAGGGAAGAGCAATCAGCCCCAGCATTTT; CDR3: CASSQAGKSNQPQHF
size: few; V: TRBV20-1; J: TRBJ2-5; D: .; DNA: TGCAGTGCTAGAGATTCCGATTACCAAGAGACCCAGTACTTC; CDR3: CSARDSDYQETQYF
size: many; V: TRBV7-8; J: TRBJ1-5; D: .; DNA: TGTGCCAGCACCTTAGACACAGTTAACAATCAGCCCCAGCATTTT; CDR3: CASTLDTVNNQPQHF
size: many; V: TRBV5-4; J: TRBJ2-2; D: TRBD2; DNA: TGTGCCAGCAGCCCTCCCCTCACTAGCGGGAGAGGTACCGGGGAGCTGTTTTTT; CDR3: CASSPPLTSGRGTGELFF
size: many; V: TRBV25-1; J: TRBJ1-1; D: TRBD1; DNA: TGTGCCAGCAGTGAATGGACAGGGAGAGGGAACACTGAAGCTTTCTTT; CDR3: CASSEWTGRGNTEAFF
size: many; V: TRBV28; J: TRBJ2-7; D: TRBD1; DNA: TGTGCCAGCAGGGGGGACAGGGATTACGAGCAGTACTTC; CDR3: CASRGDRDYEQYF
size: many; V: TRBV10-3; J: TRBJ2-3; D: .; DNA: TGTGCCATCAGCGTAACGTTCCCCACAGATACGCAGTATTTT; CDR3: CAISVTFPTDTQYF
size: many; V: TRBV6-2/TRBV6-3; J: TRBJ1-2; D: TRBD1; DNA: TGTGCCAGCAGTTACGGGACAGGGAACTATGGCTACACCTTC; CDR3: CASSYGTGNYGYTF
size: many; V: TRBV28; J: TRBJ1-1; D: .; DNA: TGTGCCAGCAGCCCCCCGCTGGAGTGGGCTTTCTTT; CDR3: CASSPPLEWAFF
size: many; V: TRBV6-5; J: TRBJ1-4; D: .; DNA: TGTGCCAGCAGTTACAGTTCCGGGCGAAATAATGAAAAACTGTTTTTT; CDR3: CASSYSSGRNNEKLFF
size: many; V: TRBV19; J: TRBJ1-1; D: .; DNA: TGTGCCAGTAGTATGCTCAACACTGAAGCTTTCTTT; CDR3: CASSMLNTEAFF
size: many; V: TRBV2; J: TRBJ1-5; D: TRBD1; DNA: TGTGCCAGCAGTGAAGGTACAGGGGGCTCTCAGCCCCAGCATTTT; CDR3: CASSEGTGGSQPQHF
size: many; V: TRBV28; J: TRBJ2-6; D: TRBD1; DNA: TGTGCCAGCAAACGTCCCACAGGGGGCGCGGTGGGGGCCAACGTCCTGACTTTC; CDR3: CASKRPTGGAVGANVLTF
size: many; V: TRBV7-3; J: TRBJ2-5; D: .; DNA: TGTGCCAGCAGCTTAACGGGGACCGTAGAGACCCAGTACTTC; CDR3: CASSLTGTVETQYF
size: many; V: TRBV2; J: TRBJ1-1; D: .; DNA: TGTGCCAGAAATCGAGGGGCCGACGGTGAAGCTTTCTTT; CDR3: CARNRGADGEAFF
size: .; V: TRBV5-5; J: TRBJ1-2; D: .; DNA: TGTGCCAGCAGCTTGGAATCCCAGCGACCCTATGGCTACACCTTC; CDR3: CASSLESQRPYGYTF
size: .; V: TRBV5-6; J: TRBJ1-1; D: TRBD1; DNA: TGTGCCAGCAGCTTACAGGGGAAAGCTTTCTTT; CDR3: CASSLQGKAFF
size: .; V: TRBV5-5; J: TRBJ1-5; D: .; DNA: TGTGCCAGCAGCACCGACAGTTCTTTGCAGCCCCAGCATTTT; CDR3: CASSTDSSLQPQHF
size: many; V: TRBV30; J: TRBJ1-2; D: .; DNA: TGTGCCTGGAGCCCTACAGCTAACTATGGCTACACCTTC; CDR3: CAWSPTANYGYTF
size: .; V: TRBV6-1; J: TRBJ2-1; D: .; DNA: TGTGCCAGCATTCCCTCGGACAGTACGGTAAATGAGCAGTTCTTC; CDR3: CASIPSDSTVNEQFF
size: .; V: TRBV20-1; J: TRBJ2-2; D: TRBD1; DNA: TGCAGTGCTAGAGAAGGGACAGGGACCGGGGAGCTGTTTTTT; CDR3: CSAREGTGTGELFF
size: many; V: TRBV9; J: TRBJ1-4; D: TRBD1; DNA: TGTGCCAGCAGCGCCTCCGGGACAGCAACTAATGAAAAACTGTTTTTT; CDR3: CASSASGTATNEKLFF
size: few; V: TRBV14; J: TRBJ1-6; D: .; DNA: TGTGCCAGCAGCCAAGACCGGGGTATGAATAATTCACCCCTCCACTTT; CDR3: CASSQDRGMNNSPLHF